This T cell receptor (beta chain) appears in the sequencing data of a study of blood T cell repertoires in COVID-19 (dated by TCRdb to 2019 to 2021). For the wider study: The collaborator samples originated in the United States, Italy and Spain and spanned the acute and convalescent phases of COVID-19. The prospective study material was composed of cDNA or gDNA derived from T cells, B-cell-depleted T cells, or PBMCs. Deeply sampled blood TCRbeta repertoires from subjects exposed to, actively infected with, or recovered from COVID-19 were included in the dataset. The repertoires were released in a freely available public database intended as a resource for research on the immune response to SARS-CoV-2. Samples came from the ongoing ImmuneRACE study (first 160 participants) plus 1,254 subjects from 6 global collaborators. Sample metadata almost always included a de-identified subject ID, COVID-19 status, age in years and sex. HLA class I and class II types, where available, came from metadata supplied by the sample provider rather than from assay-based typing.

One collaborating source in Seattle enrolled patients while the patients were actively infected and followed the patients over time throughout the course of disease. Whole blood was collected in K2EDTA tubes by collaborating institutions according to the institutions' own protocols. For TCRbeta analysis, collaborators shipped samples in one of three forms: frozen whole blood, isolated PBMCs, or DNA extracted from either of those sample types. This clone showed up many times. Its cognate antigen has yet to be identified. No quality values exist for individual bases; no much larger clone is one base distant. Paper-wide results and their limitations: The quantity of clinical and demographic metadata differed by source and by participant and was supplied without curation.

The immunoSEQ Assay, a bias-controlled multiplex PCR, was used to amplify TCRbeta CDR3 regions from genomic DNA. From the authors' description of their analysis: The number of nucleated cells in each sample was estimated by amplification of reference gene primers within the assay. To quantify the absolute abundance of each unique TCRbeta CDR3 rearrangement, sequence reads were collapsed and filtered. For each sample, productive Simpson clonality was calculated by taking the square root of Simpson's diversity index across productive rearrangements. This is the immuneACCESS table as TCRdb keeps it, with only in-frame sequences that have V and J called. A part of the clones is gone; compared with another copy, unresolved V genes explain less than half, and the rest is unexplained. V and J calls and clone size are copied from that table; D and trimming were computed from the DNA. The sample table holds around 170,000 clones, of which under 85% were seen once. In total, the top ten clones hold 6% to 8% of the sample.

The TCR comes from a woman aged 70-85 years with COVID-19, enrolled during active disease. Sequencing was done on a sample of peripheral blood.

The CDR3 loop reads CASRAAGEPYNEQFF. DNA sequence: TGTGCCAGCAGAGCGGCGGGGGAACCGTACAATGAGCAGTTCTTC. In this chain, TRBV7-2 is recombined with TRBJ2-1, and 7 junction bases match TRBD2. From V the trimming removes 6 bases and from J it removes 4 bases, while the gene matches leave 9 bases of the junction unaccounted for. CDR1 and CDR2 were assigned from the germline V gene as SGHTA and FQGNSA. The CDR3 goes from the cysteine to the phenylalanine over 15 residues. The DNA shown is the 45-base CDR3, in frame from base 1.